This record covers a single TCR beta chain. Its matching antigen is unknown. The data derive from a study of T cell responses to AZD1222 COVID-19 vaccine. The V gene's germline CDR1 is LGHNA and CDR2 YSLEER. Between the trimmed V and J ends, which lost 1 base and 10 bases, there was a span of 16 bases. This CDR3 region has 14 residues. Study-wide results and limits: A mostly white British donor set with more females was recruited, and clonal diversity was possibly underestimated. Repertoire sampling was restricted to post-peak T cell response timepoints.

Using immunoSEQ multiplex PCR, the repertoire was profiled, and TCRdb retains in-frame clones only, with some absent. The table records roughly 140,000 clones, about 88% of them present only once. The chain is built from TRBV4-3 and TRBJ1-2; D is uncertain. This receptor was obtained from an adult who had recovered from COVID-19. The input for sequencing was peripheral blood, taken after recovery from COVID-19. This chain's CDR3 is CASSQVQGISDYTF. The CDR3 DNA sequence: TGCGCCAGCAGCCAAGTACAAGGGATCAGCGACTACACCTTC.